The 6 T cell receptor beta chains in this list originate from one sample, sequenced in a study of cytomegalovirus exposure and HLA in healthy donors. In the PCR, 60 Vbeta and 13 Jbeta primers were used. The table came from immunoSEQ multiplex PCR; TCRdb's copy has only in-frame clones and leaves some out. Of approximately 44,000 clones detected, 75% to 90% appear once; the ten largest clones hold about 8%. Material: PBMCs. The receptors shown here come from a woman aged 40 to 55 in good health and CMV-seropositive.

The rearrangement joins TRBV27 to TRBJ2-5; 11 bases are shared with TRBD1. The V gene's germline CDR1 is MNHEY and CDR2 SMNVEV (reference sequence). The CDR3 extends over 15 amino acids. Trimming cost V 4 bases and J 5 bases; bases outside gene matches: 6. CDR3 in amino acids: CASSSLGTGGETQYF. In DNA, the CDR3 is TGTGCCAGCAGTTCCCTGGGGACAGGGGGTGAGACCCAGTACTTC.

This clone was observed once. The CDR3 nucleotides are TGTGCCAGCAGCCTTTTTGCAGGGGCTATCGTCGAGCAGTACTTC. The encoded protein is CASSLFAGAIVEQYF. This chain joins TRBV5-8 and TRBJ2-7; D might be TRBD1 (6 bases). CDR3 length: 15 residues. V lost 4 bases to trimming and J lost 6 bases, with 20 bases between them. The germline V gene has CDR1 SGHTS and CDR2 YDEGEE.

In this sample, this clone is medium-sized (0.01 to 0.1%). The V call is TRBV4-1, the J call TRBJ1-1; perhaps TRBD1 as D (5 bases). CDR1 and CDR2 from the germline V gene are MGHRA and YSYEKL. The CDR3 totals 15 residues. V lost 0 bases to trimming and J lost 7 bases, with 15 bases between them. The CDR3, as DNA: TGCGCCAGCAGCCAAGATCTCGGGGGATCCGGTGAAGCTTTCTTT. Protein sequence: CASSQDLGGSGEAFF.

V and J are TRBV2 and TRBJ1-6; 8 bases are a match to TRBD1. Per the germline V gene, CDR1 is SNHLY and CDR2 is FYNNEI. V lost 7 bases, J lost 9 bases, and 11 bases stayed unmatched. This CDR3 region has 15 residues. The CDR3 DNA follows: TGTGCCAGCATCCTGGCGACAGGGGAGGGTTCACCCCTCCACTTT. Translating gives CASILATGEGSPLHF.

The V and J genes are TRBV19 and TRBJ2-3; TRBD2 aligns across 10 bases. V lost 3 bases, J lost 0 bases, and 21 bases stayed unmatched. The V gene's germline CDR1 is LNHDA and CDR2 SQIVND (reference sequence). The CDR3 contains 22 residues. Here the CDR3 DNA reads TGTGCCAGTAGTATCCCGGGGCCGGGACGAACAGGACTAGCGGCAAGCACAGATACGCAGTATTTT. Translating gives CASSIPGPGRTGLAASTDTQYF. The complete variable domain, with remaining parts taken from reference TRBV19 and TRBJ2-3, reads DGGITQSPKYLFRKEGQNVTLSCEQNLNHDAMYWYRQDPGQGLRLIYYSQIVNDFQKGDIAEGYSVSREKKESFPLTVTSAQKNPTAFYLCASSIPGPGRTGLAASTDTQYFGPGTRLTVL.

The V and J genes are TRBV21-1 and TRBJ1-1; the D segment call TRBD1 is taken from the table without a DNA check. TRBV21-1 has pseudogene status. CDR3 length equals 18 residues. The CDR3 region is CASSSRASKSGCRTEAFF. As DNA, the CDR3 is TGTGCCAGCAGCTCCCGTGCATCCAAGTCAGGGTGTCGAACTGAAGCTTTCTTT.